This TCR beta chain was recovered during a study of blood T cell repertoires in COVID-19. Background on the study: The United States, Italy and Spain provided the acute and convalescent COVID-19 samples.

V dropped 1 base and J dropped 0 bases, with 8 bases sitting between them. Germline V CDR1 and CDR2: WSHSY, SAAADI. CDR3 length: 15 residues. This clone turned up a few times. Per the authors' pipeline: Amplification with reference gene primers provided the estimates of nucleated cell counts. TCRdb's copy holds only in-frame clones and misses some; the assay was immunoSEQ multiplex PCR. V and J calls and clone size follow that table, whereas D and trimming were derived from the DNA. Of hundreds of thousands of clones in the sample, approximately 88% were seen once. The sequencing sample was made of peripheral blood. This TCR derives from a woman younger than 45 with COVID-19, enrolled during active disease. V and J are TRBV10-2 and TRBJ2-3, with D maybe TRBD1 (5 bases). The CDR3 region is CASSEWGGSTDTQYF. CDR3 nucleotides: TGCGCCAGCAGTGAGTGGGGCGGAAGCACAGATACGCAGTATTTT.